A single sample is the source of the 30 T cell receptor beta chains below, sequenced in a study of T cells after posttransplantation cyclophosphamide. Profiled with immunoSEQ multiplex PCR; TCRdb holds only in-frame clones, not every one. The table records tens of thousands of clones, around 94% of them present only once. The source material was PBMCs. All receptors derive from a woman in her twenties or thirties in good health and a related stem cell transplant donor.

The chain joins TRBV7-9 to TRBJ1-1, with D unresolved. The CDR3 runs 14 residues. Germline lookup yields CDR1 SEHNR and CDR2 FQNEAQ (reference sequence). V was cut by 5 bases and J by 3 bases, with 13 bases left in between. The CDR3 DNA follows: TGTGCCAGCAGCCTTCCCCTGAGGGACACTGAAGCTTTCTTT. Translating gives CASSLPLRDTEAFF. Filled out from reference TRBV7-9 and TRBJ1-1, the complete variable domain reads DTGVSQNPRHKITKRGQNVTFRCDPISEHNRLYWYRQTLGQGPEFLTYFQNEAQLEKSRLLSDRFSAERPKGSFSTLEIQRTEQGDSAMYLCASSLPLRDTEAFFGQGTRLTVV.

The J gene is TRBJ2-7, the V gene TRBV11-2; 7 nucleotides match TRBD2. The CDR3 has 14 amino acids. Germline V gene lookup returns CDR1 SGHAT and CDR2 FQNNGV. J gave up 6 bases and V 1 base, and 6 bases lay outside the gene matches. CDR3 residues: CASSLGLAVGEQYF. CDR3 in DNA: TGTGCCAGCAGCTTAGGGCTAGCGGTAGGCGAGCAGTACTTC. The full variable domain, its missing parts supplied by reference TRBV11-2 and TRBJ2-7, is EAGVAQSPRYKIIEKRQSVAFWCNPISGHATLYWYQQILGQGPKLLIQFQNNGVVDDSQLPKDRFSAERLKGVDSTLKIQPAKLEDSAVYLCASSLGLAVGEQYFGPGTRLTVT.

The V and J genes are TRBV28 and TRBJ2-5; tentative D call: TRBD1 (6 bases). The CDR3 totals 15 residues. Per germline, CDR1 MDHEN and CDR2 SYDVKM. Trimming shortened V by 5 bases and J by 3 bases, and 16 bases separated the two germline ends. The CDR3 region is CASSPLGGLEETQYF. The CDR3 nucleotides read TGTGCCAGCAGTCCCCTAGGGGGTTTAGAAGAGACCCAGTACTTC.

This rearrangement joins TRBV6-5 to TRBJ2-1; D is unresolved. The V gene lost 0 bases and the J gene lost 7 bases, with 7 bases spanning the gap. Per the germline V gene, CDR1 is MNHEY and CDR2 is SVGAGI. This CDR3 spans 13 amino acids. The CDR3 sequence: CASSYSWANEQFF. CDR3 coding DNA: TGTGCCAGCAGTTACTCGTGGGCGAATGAGCAGTTCTTC.

This clone was counted once. The chain links TRBV6-6 to TRBJ1-5, with D unresolved. The CDR3 is 16 residues long. The V and J ends lost 2 bases and 0 bases respectively, with 11 bases between them. Germline lookup yields CDR1 MNHNY and CDR2 SVGAGI (reference sequence). CDR3 in amino acids: CASSYRPGDSNQPQHF. The CDR3 DNA reads as TGTGCCAGCAGTTACAGGCCCGGGGATAGCAATCAGCCCCAGCATTTT.

This rearrangement joins TRBV21-1 to TRBJ2-3; TRBD1 was called by the table and not checked on the DNA. TRBV21-1 is designated a pseudogene. This CDR3 region has 16 residues. DNA of the CDR3: TGTGCCAGCAGCAACCAGGGTATCCCCGGCACAGATACGCAGTATTTT. Protein sequence: CASSNQGIPGTDTQYF.

The gene calls are TRBV27 and TRBJ1-6; 10 bases match TRBD1. Germline loops: CDR1 MNHEY, CDR2 SMNVEV (reference sequence). Unmatched junction bases numbered 5, after V lost 5 bases and J lost 7 bases. The CDR3 is made up of 15 amino acids. CDR3 DNA sequence: TGTGCCAGCAGTATTAGGACAGGGGGGAATTCACCCCTCCACTTT. It yields the protein CASSIRTGGNSPLHF.

The V and J genes are TRBV4-3 and TRBJ1-2; D is unresolved. V lost 1 base and J 3 bases, leaving 12 bases between the germline ends. Per the germline V gene, CDR1 is LGHNA and CDR2 is YSLEER. CDR3 length: 15 residues. CDR3 amino acids: CASSQGLRLDYGYTF. In DNA, the CDR3 is TGCGCCAGCAGCCAAGGCCTGCGGTTGGACTATGGCTACACCTTC.

V gene TRBV15 combines with J gene TRBJ1-3; unclear D gene. Germline values: CDR1 LNHNV, CDR2 YYDKDF (reference sequence). The CDR3 consists of 13 residues. V lost 3 bases to trimming and J lost 3 bases, with 6 bases between them. CDR3 coding DNA: TGTGCCACCAGCAGTTCGGGTGGAAACACCATATATTTT. Amino acids: CATSSSGGNTIYF.

The J gene is TRBJ1-1, the V gene TRBV2, with 12 bases identical to TRBD1. The germline CDR1 and CDR2 sequences are SNHLY and FYNNEI. The V segment lost 8 bases and the J segment 1 base; nucleotides outside the gene matches: 11. The CDR3 runs to 17 residues. The CDR3 DNA reads TGTGCCAGCGGACCGGGGACAGGGGGCAGATGGAACACTGAAGCTTTCTTT. As protein: CASGPGTGGRWNTEAFF.

DNA for the CDR3: TGTGCCAGCAGCCAGGGACTTGACACAGATACGCAGTATTTT. It yields the protein CASSQGLDTDTQYF. The rearrangement uses TRBV7-3 and TRBJ2-3, with D perhaps TRBD2 (6 bases). The V end lost 5 bases, the J end lost 2 bases, and 11 bases lay between the germline ends. Looked up from germline, CDR1 is SGHTA and CDR2 is FQGTGA. The CDR3 length is 14 residues.

The genes are TRBV7-9 and TRBJ1-2; D is ambiguous. V dropped 4 bases and J dropped 5 bases, with 20 bases sitting between them. Germline values: CDR1 SEHNR, CDR2 FQNEAQ (reference sequence). The CDR3 is made up of 16 amino acids. The CDR3 loop is CASSSRSPRDRYGYTF. DNA of the CDR3: TGTGCCAGCAGCTCTAGATCCCCCCGGGATCGGTATGGCTACACCTTC.

The rearrangement links TRBV6-4 to TRBJ2-1; TRBD2 matches at 8 bases. V lost 0 bases, J lost 8 bases, and 6 bases stayed unmatched. CDR3 length equals 15 residues. The germline V gene has CDR1 MRHNA and CDR2 SNTAGT. CDR3 sequence: CASSDSGGAEDEQFF. Here the CDR3 DNA reads TGTGCCAGCAGTGACTCCGGGGGGGCCGAAGATGAGCAGTTCTTC.

This sequence joins TRBV5-6 and TRBJ2-3, with D possibly TRBD2 on 6 matching bases. This CDR3 is 14 amino acids long. Trimming removed 2 bases at V and 1 base at J, with 8 bases between. Germline V CDR1 and CDR2: SGHDT, YYEEEE. The CDR3 nucleotides read TGTGCCAGCAGCTTACTAGCACGCACAGATACGCAGTATTTT. This translates into CASSLLARTDTQYF.

The gene calls are TRBV19 and TRBJ2-6; tentatively, D is TRBD2 (6 bases). The ends were cut back, 7 bases at V and 4 bases at J, with 14 bases in the middle. The germline CDR1 and CDR2 sequences are LNHDA and SQIVND (reference sequence). The CDR3 sequence is 15 residues long. Here the CDR3 DNA reads TGTGCCAGTACCCGAGGCGGGGCAGGGGCCAACGTCCTGACTTTC. Protein sequence: CASTRGGAGANVLTF.

V is TRBV29-1 and J is TRBJ2-7; possible D gene TRBD1, 6 bases. Germline CDR1 reads SQVTM; CDR2 reads ANQGSEA. V gave up 5 bases and J gave up 7 bases, with 18 bases separating them. The CDR3 has 13 amino acids. The CDR3 DNA reads TGCAGCGTTCAGGGGCTCGTATCGCGGGAGCAGTACTTC. Protein sequence: CSVQGLVSREQYF.

The rearrangement uses TRBV27 and TRBJ1-6, with a tentative D call TRBD1 (5 bases). Trimming pared 2 bases from V and 9 bases from J, leaving 11 bases between. Germline V lookup: CDR1 MNHEY, CDR2 SMNVEV (reference sequence). CDR3 length: 14 amino acids. CDR3 sequence reads: CASSLQGKGSPLHF. The CDR3 DNA follows: TGTGCCAGCAGTTTACAGGGTAAAGGTTCACCCCTCCACTTT.

This sequence joins TRBV6-6 and TRBJ2-7, with TRBD1 matching over 9 bases. CDR1 is MNHNY, CDR2 SVGAGI, per germline (reference sequence). V was pared by 4 bases and J by 2 bases, with 6 bases of the junction left unmatched. The CDR3 contains 15 residues. CDR3 residues: CASSSFRDRAYEQYF. DNA of the CDR3: TGTGCCAGCAGTTCCTTCCGGGACAGGGCCTACGAGCAGTACTTC.

The chain carries TRBV18 and TRBJ2-7; 9 positions agree with TRBD1. V was clipped by 7 bases and J by 5 bases; unmatched bases: 9. Germline-derived CDR1 and CDR2 are KGHSH and LQKENI. The length of the CDR3 is 14 residues. This chain's CDR3 is CASWDRESSDEQYF. For the CDR3, the DNA is TGTGCCAGCTGGGACAGGGAGTCTTCTGACGAGCAGTACTTC.

The chain is built from TRBV5-1 and TRBJ2-1; D uncertain. The ends were cut back, 3 bases at V and 4 bases at J, with 11 bases in the middle. The length of the CDR3 is 14 residues. Germline lookup yields CDR1 SGHRS and CDR2 YFSETQ. The CDR3 spells CASSSFSQYNEQFF. The CDR3, as DNA: TGCGCCAGCAGCTCCTTTTCCCAGTACAATGAGCAGTTCTTC. The full variable domain, in which reference TRBV5-1 and TRBJ2-1 provide the parts outside the CDR3, is KAGVTQTPRYLIKTRGQQVTLSCSPISGHRSVSWYQQTPGQGLQFLFEYFSETQRNKGNFPGRFSGRQFSNSRSEMNVSTLELGDSALYLCASSSFSQYNEQFFGPGTRLTVL.

The chain couples TRBV5-5 to TRBJ2-3; maybe TRBD1 (5 bases). Germline assignment: CDR1 SGHKS and CDR2 YYEKEE (reference sequence). The length of the CDR3 is 15 residues. With 5 bases removed from V and 6 bases from J, the gap between germline ends came to 19 bases. CDR3 residues: CASSLGRGFIDTQYF. The DNA of the CDR3 is TGTGCCAGCAGTTTAGGAAGGGGATTTATCGATACGCAGTATTTT.

The chain couples TRBV7-8 to TRBJ1-6, with 9 bases matching TRBD1. The CDR3 is 15 amino acids. V shed 6 bases, J shed 7 bases, and the junction held 7 bases outside the gene matches. CDR1 and CDR2 from the germline V gene are SGHVS and FQNEAQ. CDR3 protein: CASRPTGQGNSPLHF. In DNA, the CDR3 is TGTGCCAGCAGACCAACGGGACAGGGAAATTCACCCCTCCACTTT.

The V call is TRBV5-1, the J call TRBJ2-7; 8 bases match TRBD1. V lost 3 bases to trimming and J lost 5 bases; unmatched junction nucleotides: 10. Germline values: CDR1 SGHRS, CDR2 YFSETQ. The CDR3 length is 15 residues. This chain's CDR3 is CASSYGQGNAHEQYF. Here the CDR3 DNA reads TGCGCCAGCAGCTATGGACAGGGTAATGCCCACGAGCAGTACTTC.

V gene TRBV14 combines with J gene TRBJ1-5; D call uncertain. Trimming cost V 0 bases and J 3 bases, with 9 bases left between them. The CDR3 contains 15 residues. Germline lookup yields CDR1 SGHDN and CDR2 FVKESK. Written as DNA, the CDR3 is TGTGCCAGCAGCCAAGATAACAGTCCCAATCAGCCCCAGCATTTT. It codes for CASSQDNSPNQPQHF.

As to this clone: In the same sample, other DNA sequences code for this CDR3. The rearrangement links TRBV7-2 to TRBJ2-7; the D gene is possibly TRBD2 (6 bases). V was shortened by 0 bases and J by 4 bases, with 10 bases between the two germline ends. The CDR3 totals 14 residues. Germline V lookup: CDR1 SGHTA, CDR2 FQGNSA. The CDR3 reads CASSLAGGPYEQYF. The CDR3 nucleotides read TGTGCCAGCAGCTTAGCGGGGGGACCTTACGAGCAGTACTTC.

This chain links TRBV6-4 with TRBJ2-7, with 7 positions matching TRBD1. This CDR3 comprises 13 residues. Germline values: CDR1 MRHNA, CDR2 SNTAGT. V was clipped by 0 bases and J by 7 bases; unmatched bases: 3. DNA of the CDR3: TGTGCCAGCAGTGACTCTAGACAGGGTGAGCAGTACTTC. It encodes CASSDSRQGEQYF.

The chain carries TRBV15 and TRBJ2-7, with 9 nucleotides matching TRBD1. Looked up from germline, CDR1 is LNHNV and CDR2 is YYDKDF (reference sequence). Trimming cost V 5 bases and J 0 bases; bases outside gene matches: 11. The CDR3 has 17 residues. The CDR3 DNA reads as TGTGCCACCAGCGAAGCCGGATCGACAGGGGGCTCCTACGAGCAGTACTTC. Its protein is CATSEAGSTGGSYEQYF. Full variable domain (outside the CDR3, taken from reference TRBV15 and TRBJ2-7): DAMVIQNPRYQVTQFGKPVTLSCSQTLNHNVMYWYQQKSSQAPKLLFHYYDKDFNNEADTPDNFQSRRPNTSFCFLDIRSPGLGDTAMYLCATSEAGSTGGSYEQYFGPGTRLTVT.

V gene TRBV9 combines with J gene TRBJ1-2, with unresolved D. The CDR3 is made up of 14 amino acids. Trimming pared 2 bases from V and 0 bases from J, leaving 8 bases between. Germline values: CDR1 SGDLS, CDR2 YYNGEE. In nucleotides, the CDR3 is TGTGCCAGCAGCGTTAGTGGAGCTAACTATGGCTACACCTTC. Its translation: CASSVSGANYGYTF. Combining the CDR3 with reference TRBV9 and TRBJ1-2 gives the whole variable domain DSGVTQTPKHLITATGQRVTLRCSPRSGDLSVYWYQQSLDQGLQFLIQYYNGEERAKGNILERFSAQQFPDLHSELNLSSLELGDSALYFCASSVSGANYGYTFGSGTRLTVV.

This rearrangement joins TRBV28 to TRBJ1-4, with TRBD1 as a possible D gene (6 bases). Per germline, CDR1 MDHEN and CDR2 SYDVKM. Trimming removed 7 bases from V and 4 bases from J, with 16 bases in between. The CDR3 runs to 15 residues. CDR3 DNA: TGTGCCAGCAACCCTTGGGCGGACAGTAATGAAAAACTGTTTTTT. Encoded protein: CASNPWADSNEKLFF.

Within the sample, this clone is medium-sized (0.01 to 0.1%). The V and J genes are TRBV11-2 and TRBJ1-5, with D possibly matching TRBD1 (5 bases). The CDR3 totals 16 residues. V was pared by 2 bases and J by 9 bases, with 20 bases between. Germline V CDR1 and CDR2: SGHAT, FQNNGV. CDR3 DNA: TGTGCCAGCAGCTTATCCTCCACGGCAGGGTCGTGGCCCCAGCATTTT. It specifies CASSLSSTAGSWPQHF.